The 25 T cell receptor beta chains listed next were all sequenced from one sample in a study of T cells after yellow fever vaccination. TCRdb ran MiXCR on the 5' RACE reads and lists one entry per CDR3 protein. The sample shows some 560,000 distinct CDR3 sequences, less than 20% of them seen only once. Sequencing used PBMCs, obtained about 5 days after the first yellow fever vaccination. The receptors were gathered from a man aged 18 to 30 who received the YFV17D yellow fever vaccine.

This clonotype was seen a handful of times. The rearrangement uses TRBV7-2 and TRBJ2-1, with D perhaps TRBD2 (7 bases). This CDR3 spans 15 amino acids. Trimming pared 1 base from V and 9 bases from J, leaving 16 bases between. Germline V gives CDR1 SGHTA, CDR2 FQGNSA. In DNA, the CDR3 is TGTGCCAGCAGCTTAGTCCTGGGGGGGGGCGTTGAGCAGTTCTTC. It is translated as CASSLVLGGGVEQFF.

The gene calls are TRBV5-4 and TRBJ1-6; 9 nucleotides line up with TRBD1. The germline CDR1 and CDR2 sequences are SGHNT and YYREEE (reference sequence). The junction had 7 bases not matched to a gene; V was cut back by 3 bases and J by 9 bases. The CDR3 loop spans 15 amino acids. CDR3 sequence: CASSSTGGIPSPLHF. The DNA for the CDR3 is TGTGCCAGCAGCTCGACAGGGGGAATCCCTTCACCCCTCCACTTT.

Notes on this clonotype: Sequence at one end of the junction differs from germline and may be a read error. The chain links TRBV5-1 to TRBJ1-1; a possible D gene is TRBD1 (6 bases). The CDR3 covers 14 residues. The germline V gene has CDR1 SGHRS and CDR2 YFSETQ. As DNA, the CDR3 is TGCGCCAGCAGCTTGGGACAGGTGGGCACTAAAGCTTTCTTT. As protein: CASSLGQVGTKAFF.

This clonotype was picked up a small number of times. For the CDR3, the DNA is TGCGCCAGCAGCCCCCGGGCAATTAGCAATCAGCCCCAGCATTTT. It yields the protein CASSPRAISNQPQHF. This chain uses TRBV4-1 with TRBJ1-5; D ambiguous. Germline CDR1 MGHRA, CDR2 YSYEKL. V lost 4 bases to trimming and J lost 0 bases, with 10 bases between them. The CDR3 has 15 amino acids.

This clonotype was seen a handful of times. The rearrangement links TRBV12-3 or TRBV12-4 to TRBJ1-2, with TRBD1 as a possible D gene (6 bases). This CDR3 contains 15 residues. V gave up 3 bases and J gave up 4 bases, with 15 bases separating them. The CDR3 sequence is CASSFGGVLAYGYTF. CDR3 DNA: TGTGCCAGCAGTTTCGGGGGCGTCCTAGCCTATGGCTACACCTTC.

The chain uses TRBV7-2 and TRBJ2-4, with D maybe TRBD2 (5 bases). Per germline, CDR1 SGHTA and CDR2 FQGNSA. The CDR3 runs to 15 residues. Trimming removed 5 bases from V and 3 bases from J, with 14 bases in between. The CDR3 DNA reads TGTGCCAGCAGCCGCAGACCGGGAAGCAAAAACATTCAGTACTTC. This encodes CASSRRPGSKNIQYF.

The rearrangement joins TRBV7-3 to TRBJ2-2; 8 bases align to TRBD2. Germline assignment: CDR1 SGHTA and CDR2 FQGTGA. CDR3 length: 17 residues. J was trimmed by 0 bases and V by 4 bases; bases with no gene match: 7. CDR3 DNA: TGTGCCAGCAGCTCCGGACTAGCAGATACGAACACCGGGGAGCTGTTTTTT. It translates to CASSSGLADTNTGELFF.

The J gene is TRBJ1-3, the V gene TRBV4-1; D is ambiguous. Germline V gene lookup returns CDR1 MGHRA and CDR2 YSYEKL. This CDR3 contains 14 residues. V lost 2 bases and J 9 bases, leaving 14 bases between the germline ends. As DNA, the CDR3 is TGCGCCAGCAGCCAACCTCTGAGGGAGAGCACCATATATTTT. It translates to CASSQPLRESTIYF.

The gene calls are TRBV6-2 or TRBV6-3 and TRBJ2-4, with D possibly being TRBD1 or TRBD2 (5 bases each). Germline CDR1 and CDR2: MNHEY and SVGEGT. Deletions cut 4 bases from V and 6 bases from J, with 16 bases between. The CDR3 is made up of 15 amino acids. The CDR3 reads CASSSPPGGTNIQYF. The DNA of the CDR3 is TGTGCCAGCAGTTCCCCACCAGGTGGGACAAACATTCAGTACTTC.

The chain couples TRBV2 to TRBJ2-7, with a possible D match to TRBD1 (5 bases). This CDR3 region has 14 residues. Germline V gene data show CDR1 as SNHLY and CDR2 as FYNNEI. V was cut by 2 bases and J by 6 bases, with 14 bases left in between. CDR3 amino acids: CASSETLATGEQYV. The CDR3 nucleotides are TGTGCCAGCAGTGAAACCCTGGCCACAGGCGAGCAGTACGTC.

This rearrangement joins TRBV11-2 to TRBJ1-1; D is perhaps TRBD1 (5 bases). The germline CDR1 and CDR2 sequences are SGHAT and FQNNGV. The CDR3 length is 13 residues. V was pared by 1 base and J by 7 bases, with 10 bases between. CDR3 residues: CASSLGTRSEAFF. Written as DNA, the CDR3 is TGTGCCAGCAGCTTAGGGACAAGGAGTGAAGCTTTCTTT.

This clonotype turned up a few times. CDR3 DNA sequence: TGTGCCAGCGGCCGTATGGTGGTGGACAATGAGCAGTTCTTC. Protein: CASGRMVVDNEQFF. This chain joins TRBV6-2 or TRBV6-3 and TRBJ2-1; D is undetermined. The V gene's germline CDR1 is MNHEY and CDR2 SVGEGT. The CDR3 is 14 amino acids. With 8 bases removed from V and 5 bases from J, the gap between germline ends came to 16 bases.

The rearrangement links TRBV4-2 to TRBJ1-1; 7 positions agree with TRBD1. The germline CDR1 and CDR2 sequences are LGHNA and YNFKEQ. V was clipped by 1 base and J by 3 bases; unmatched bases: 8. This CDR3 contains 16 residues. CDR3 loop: CASSQGRPQGDTEAFF. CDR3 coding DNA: TGTGCCAGCAGCCAAGGACGCCCTCAGGGGGACACTGAAGCTTTCTTT.

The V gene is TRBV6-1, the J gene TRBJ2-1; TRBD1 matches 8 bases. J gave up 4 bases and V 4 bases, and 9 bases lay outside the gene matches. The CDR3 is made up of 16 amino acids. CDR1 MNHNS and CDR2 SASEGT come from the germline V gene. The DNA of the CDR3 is TGTGCCAGCAGTGCCCACAGGGGGTTACTTTACAATGAGCAGTTCTTC. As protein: CASSAHRGLLYNEQFF.

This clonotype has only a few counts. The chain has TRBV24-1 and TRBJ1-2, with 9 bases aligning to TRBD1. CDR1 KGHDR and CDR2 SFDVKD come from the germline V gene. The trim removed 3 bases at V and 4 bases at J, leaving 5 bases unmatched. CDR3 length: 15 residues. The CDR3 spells CATSDKQGAGYGYTF. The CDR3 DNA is TGTGCCACCAGTGATAAACAGGGGGCTGGCTATGGCTACACCTTC.

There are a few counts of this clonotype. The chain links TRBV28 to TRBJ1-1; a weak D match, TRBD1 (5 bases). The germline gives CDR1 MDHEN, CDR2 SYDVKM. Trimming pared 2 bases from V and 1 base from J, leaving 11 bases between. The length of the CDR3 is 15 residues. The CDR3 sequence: CASSLPGTANTEAFF. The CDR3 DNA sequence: TGTGCCAGCAGTTTACCCGGGACGGCGAACACTGAAGCTTTCTTT. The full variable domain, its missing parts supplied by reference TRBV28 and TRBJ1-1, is DVKVTQSSRYLVKRTGEKVFLECVQDMDHENMFWYRQDPGLGLRLIYFSYDVKMKEKGDIPEGYSVSREKKERFSLILESASTNQTSMYLCASSLPGTANTEAFFGQGTRLTVV.

CDR3 in DNA: TGCAGTGCAAAGCGACAGGGTTTCTACAATGAGCAGTTCTTC. It is translated as CSAKRQGFYNEQFF. This chain connects TRBV20-1 to TRBJ2-1; 7 bases map to TRBD1. Germline V CDR1 and CDR2: DFQATT, SNEGSKA (reference sequence). V gave up 6 bases and J gave up 3 bases; unmatched junction bases: 8. CDR3 size: 14 residues.

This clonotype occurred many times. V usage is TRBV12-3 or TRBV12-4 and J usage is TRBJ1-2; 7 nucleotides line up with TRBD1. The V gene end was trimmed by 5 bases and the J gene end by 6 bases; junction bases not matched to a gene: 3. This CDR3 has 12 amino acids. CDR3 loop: CASSLTGDGYTF. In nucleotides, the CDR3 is TGTGCCAGCAGTCTTACAGGGGATGGCTACACCTTC.

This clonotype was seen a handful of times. CDR3 amino acids: CASSLVAGAPPSTDTQYF. CDR3 sequence (DNA): TGCGCCAGCAGCTTAGTAGCGGGGGCCCCTCCTAGCACAGATACGCAGTATTTT. The chain couples TRBV5-1 to TRBJ2-3, with 9 nucleotides matching TRBD2. This CDR3 region has 18 residues. The V gene end was trimmed by 2 bases and the J gene end by 0 bases; junction bases not matched to a gene: 10. Per germline, CDR1 SGHRS and CDR2 YFSETQ.

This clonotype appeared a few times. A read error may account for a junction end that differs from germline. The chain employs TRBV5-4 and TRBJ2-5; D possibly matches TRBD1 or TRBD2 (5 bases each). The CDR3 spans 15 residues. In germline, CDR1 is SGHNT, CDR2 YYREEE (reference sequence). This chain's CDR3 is CASTLGRGYQETQYF. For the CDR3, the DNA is TGTGCCAGCACCTTGGGACGCGGCTACCAAGAGACCCAGTACTTC.

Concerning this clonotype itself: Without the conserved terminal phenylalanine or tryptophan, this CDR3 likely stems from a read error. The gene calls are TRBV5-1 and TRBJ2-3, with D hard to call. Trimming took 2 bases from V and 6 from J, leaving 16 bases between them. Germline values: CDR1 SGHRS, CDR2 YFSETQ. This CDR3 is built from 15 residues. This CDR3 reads CASSLVRLGMDTQYY. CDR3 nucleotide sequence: TGCGCCAGCAGCTTAGTGAGGTTGGGTATGGATACGCAGTATTAT.

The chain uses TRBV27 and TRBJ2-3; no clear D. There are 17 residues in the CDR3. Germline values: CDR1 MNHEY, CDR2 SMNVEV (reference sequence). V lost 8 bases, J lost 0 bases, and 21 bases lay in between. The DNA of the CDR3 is TGTGCCAGCCGTCAGTCAGATAGAAAACCTAGCACAGATACGCAGTATTTT. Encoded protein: CASRQSDRKPSTDTQYF.

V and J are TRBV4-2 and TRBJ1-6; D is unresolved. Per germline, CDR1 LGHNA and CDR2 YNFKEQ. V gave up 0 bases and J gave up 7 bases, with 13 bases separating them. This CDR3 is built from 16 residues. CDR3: CASSQDPGPQNSPLHF. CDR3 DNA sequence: TGTGCCAGCAGCCAAGATCCCGGCCCGCAGAATTCACCCCTCCACTTT.

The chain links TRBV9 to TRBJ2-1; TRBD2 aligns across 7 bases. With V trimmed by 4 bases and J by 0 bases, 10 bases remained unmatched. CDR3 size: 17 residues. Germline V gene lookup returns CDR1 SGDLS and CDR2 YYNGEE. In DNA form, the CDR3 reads TGTGCCAGCAGCCCAACGGTTAGCGGGTACTCCTACAATGAGCAGTTCTTC. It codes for CASSPTVSGYSYNEQFF.

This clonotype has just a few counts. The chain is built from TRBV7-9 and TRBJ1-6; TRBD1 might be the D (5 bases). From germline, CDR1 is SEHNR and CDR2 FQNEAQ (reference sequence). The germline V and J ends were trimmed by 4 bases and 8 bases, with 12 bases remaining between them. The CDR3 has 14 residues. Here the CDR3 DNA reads TGTGCCAGCAGCTCTCGGGACGGAGATTCACCCCTCCACTTT. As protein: CASSSRDGDSPLHF.